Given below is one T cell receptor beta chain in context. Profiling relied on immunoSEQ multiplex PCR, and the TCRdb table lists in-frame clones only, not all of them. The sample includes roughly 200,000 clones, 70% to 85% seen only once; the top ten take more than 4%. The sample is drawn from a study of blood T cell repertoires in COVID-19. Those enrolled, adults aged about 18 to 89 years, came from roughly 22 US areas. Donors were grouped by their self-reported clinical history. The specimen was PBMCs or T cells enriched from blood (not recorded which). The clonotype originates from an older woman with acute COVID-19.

The CDR3 bases are TGTGCCAGCAGCCAAGATGTTAAGAGTGCTCCCTACAATGAGCAGTTCTTC. Encoded protein: CASSQDVKSAPYNEQFF. This sequence joins TRBV3-1 (or the pseudogene TRBV3-2) and TRBJ2-1; D is ambiguous. Trimming shortened V by 0 bases and J by 2 bases, and 14 bases separated the two germline ends. The germline gives CDR1 LGHDT, CDR2 YNNKEL (reference sequence). This CDR3 has 17 amino acids.